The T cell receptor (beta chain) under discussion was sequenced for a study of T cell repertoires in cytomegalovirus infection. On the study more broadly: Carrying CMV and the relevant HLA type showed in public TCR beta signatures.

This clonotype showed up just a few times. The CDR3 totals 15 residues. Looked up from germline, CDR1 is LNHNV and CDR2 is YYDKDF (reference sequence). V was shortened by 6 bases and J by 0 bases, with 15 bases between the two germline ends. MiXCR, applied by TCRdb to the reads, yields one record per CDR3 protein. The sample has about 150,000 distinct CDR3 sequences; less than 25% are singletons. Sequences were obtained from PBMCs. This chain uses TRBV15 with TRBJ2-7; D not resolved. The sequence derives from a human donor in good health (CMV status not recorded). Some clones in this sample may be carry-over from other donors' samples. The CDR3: CATSGIDGPSYEQYF. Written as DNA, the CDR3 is TGTGCCACCAGTGGGATCGACGGACCCTCCTACGAGCAGTACTTC.